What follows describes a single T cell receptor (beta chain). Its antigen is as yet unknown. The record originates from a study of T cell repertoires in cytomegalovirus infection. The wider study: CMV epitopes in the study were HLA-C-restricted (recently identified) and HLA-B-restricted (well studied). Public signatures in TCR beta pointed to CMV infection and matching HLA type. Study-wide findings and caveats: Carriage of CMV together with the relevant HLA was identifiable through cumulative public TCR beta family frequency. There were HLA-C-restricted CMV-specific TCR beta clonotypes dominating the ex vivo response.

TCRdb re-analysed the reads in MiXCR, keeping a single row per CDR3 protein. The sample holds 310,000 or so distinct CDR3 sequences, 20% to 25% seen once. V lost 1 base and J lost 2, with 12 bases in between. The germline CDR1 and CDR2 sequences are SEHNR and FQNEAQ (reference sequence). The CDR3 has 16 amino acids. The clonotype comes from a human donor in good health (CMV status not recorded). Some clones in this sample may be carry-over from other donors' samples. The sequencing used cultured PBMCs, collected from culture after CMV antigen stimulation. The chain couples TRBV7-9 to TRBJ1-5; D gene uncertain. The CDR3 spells CASSLEVGSGNQPQHF. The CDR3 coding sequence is TGTGCCAGCAGCTTAGAAGTCGGAAGTGGCAATCAGCCCCAGCATTTT.